This TCR beta chain is from a study of radiation and T cells in renal cell carcinoma. Study-wide points: Baseline intratumoral clonotype presence is unknown without pretreatment biopsies. In blood, top tumor clones expanded by 2 weeks, shrinking by 4.

Repertoires were generated with immunoSEQ multiplex PCR, while TCRdb's copy carries only in-frame clones and drops some. The sample includes about 130,000 clones, about 81% of them seen just once. The germline CDR1 and CDR2 sequences are SEHNR and FQNEAQ (reference sequence). This CDR3 comprises 13 residues. The V end was cut by 3 bases, the J end by 2 bases, with 8 bases between. Noted time point: blood 2 weeks post-SBRT. The sample's treatment: 15 Gy SBRT to primary tumor, nephrectomy 4 weeks later. Radiation-treated patients gave blood at baseline, week 2 and week 4. This clone was recorded many times. Its antigen is not identified.

J is TRBJ2-7 and V is TRBV7-9; D is undetermined. The material sequenced was blood, taken from a patient whose treatment included radiotherapy and nephrectomy. The receptor's source is a woman in her fifties or sixties with renal cell carcinoma. DNA for the CDR3: TGTGCCAGCAGCTTCCCGGGCGCCTACGAGCAGTACTTC. Amino acids: CASSFPGAYEQYF. Full variable domain (rest looked up from reference TRBV7-9 and TRBJ2-7): DTGVSQNPRHKITKRGQNVTFRCDPISEHNRLYWYRQTLGQGPEFLTYFQNEAQLEKSRLLSDRFSAERPKGSFSTLEIQRTEQGDSAMYLCASSFPGAYEQYFGPGTRLTVT.